This TCR beta chain is from a study of naive and memory T cell subsets. The study, taken as a whole, reports: This RNA-based method may be sensitive to activation-related transcript changes.

An oligonucleotide containing a UMI was ligated to the 3' end of TCR cDNA. Whole-blood samples were roughly 2.7 ml of peripheral blood from healthy adult volunteers. Cells were not sorted; total RNA input targeted roughly 1 to 1000 ng. CDR3 size: 15 residues. V was shortened by 1 base and J by 2 bases, with 10 bases between the two germline ends. In germline, CDR1 is SGHTA, CDR2 FQGNSA. Four PCR rounds used nested alpha and beta constant region primers plus the SP2 primer. For blood and skin samples, reverse transcription used TCR alpha and beta constant primers. Each CDR3 protein gets one entry after TCRdb re-called the UMI-ligation and nested PCR reads with MiXCR. The repertoire holds more than 20,000 distinct CDR3 sequences, with about 5.2% as singletons. This clonotype was picked up many times. The antigen remains unidentified.

V usage is TRBV7-2 and J usage is TRBJ2-3; TRBD1 or TRBD2 may be the D gene (6 bases each). The source material was blood. The TCR was taken from an adult in good health. CDR3 DNA: TGTGCCAGCAGCTTAGGGGGGGACACCACAGATACGCAGTATTTT. Protein: CASSLGGDTTDTQYF.